This T cell receptor (beta chain) was captured in a study of blood T cells in healthy people across ages. The study's findings and limits: Older age went with lower TCR beta diversity per million T cells, in a roughly linear way.

V lost 5 bases to trimming and J lost 5 bases, with 13 bases between them. This CDR3 spans 14 amino acids. The use of a sample-barcoded 5' primer and a J-beta primer mix characterized a second PCR of roughly 6 to 12 cycles. One entry per CDR3 protein, called by TCRdb with MiXCR from the 5' RACE reads. The table shows a few hundred thousand distinct CDR3 sequences, with 25% to 35% occurring only once. Worth noting for this clonotype: Its target is not known.

This same sample was also part of a study on T cells of mothers and their children. That study adds: The people who donated were three healthy Caucasian mothers and their six children. cDNA was synthesized from all extracted RNA at about 1.5 ug per reaction.

Material for sequencing was blood. The sequence derives from a boy aged 2-9 years in good health. The V call is TRBV12-3 or TRBV12-4, the J call TRBJ2-1; D gene ambiguous. Here the CDR3 reads CASSPMRTHNEQFF. In DNA form, the CDR3 reads TGTGCCAGCAGTCCTATGCGAACGCACAATGAGCAGTTCTTC.